This T cell receptor (beta chain) was profiled in a study of blood T cells in healthy people across ages. V lost 1 base to trimming and J lost 9 bases, with 9 bases between them. The CDR3 consists of 12 residues. CDR1 is SEHNR and CDR2 is FQNEAQ in the germline V gene (reference sequence). It was with a sample-barcoded 5' primer and a J-beta primer mix that a second PCR of about 6 to 12 cycles was run. MiXCR, run by TCRdb on the 5' RACE reads, gives a single entry per CDR3 protein. Of about 1.1 million distinct CDR3 sequences in the sample, roughly two fifths were seen once. Specimen: blood. The TCR comes from a man aged 18 to 35 in good health. The V gene is TRBV7-9, the J gene TRBJ1-2; D is undetermined. The DNA of the CDR3 is TGTGCCAGCAGCTTAGGTGGGAAGCGCTACACCTTC. This gives the protein CASSLGGKRYTF. Together with reference TRBV7-9 and TRBJ1-2, the CDR3 gives the full variable domain: DTGVSQNPRHKITKRGQNVTFRCDPISEHNRLYWYRQTLGQGPEFLTYFQNEAQLEKSRLLSDRFSAERPKGSFSTLEIQRTEQGDSAMYLCASSLGGKRYTFGSGTRLTVV.